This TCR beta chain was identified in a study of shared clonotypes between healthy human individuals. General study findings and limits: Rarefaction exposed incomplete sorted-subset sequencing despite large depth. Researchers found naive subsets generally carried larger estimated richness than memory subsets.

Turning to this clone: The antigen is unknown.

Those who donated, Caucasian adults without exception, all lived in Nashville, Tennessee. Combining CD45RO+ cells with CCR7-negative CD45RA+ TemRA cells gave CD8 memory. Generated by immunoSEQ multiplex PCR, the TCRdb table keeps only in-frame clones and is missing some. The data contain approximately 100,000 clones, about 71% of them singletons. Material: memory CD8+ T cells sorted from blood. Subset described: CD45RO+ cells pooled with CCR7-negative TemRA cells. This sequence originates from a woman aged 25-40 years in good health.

The CDR3 nucleotides are TGTGCCAGCGCAAACGGACTAGCGGGATACGAGCAGTACTTC. It codes for CASANGLAGYEQYF. The chain employs TRBV7-9 and TRBJ2-7; 12 nucleotides agree with TRBD2. The trim removed 8 bases at V and 4 bases at J, leaving 6 bases unmatched. The CDR3 consists of 14 residues. Germline CDR1 is SEHNR and CDR2 is FQNEAQ (reference sequence).